The TCR beta chain described here comes from a study of cytomegalovirus exposure and HLA in healthy donors. The CDR3 spans 15 residues. After removal of 5 bases from V and 3 bases from J, the junction contained 9 bases not matched to a gene. Germline CDR1 and CDR2: SGHTS and YDEGEE. PCR employed 60 Vbeta and 13 Jbeta primers. The method was immunoSEQ multiplex PCR; TCRdb's version includes in-frame clones alone and lacks a portion of them. This table holds approximately 190,000 clones, 75% to 80% found once. The source of this sequence is a woman in her thirties in good health and CMV-seropositive. The sequencing sample was made of PBMCs. V is TRBV5-8 and J is TRBJ2-3; 7 bases fit TRBD2. The CDR3 region is CASSPFWGGTDTQYF. CDR3 DNA: TGTGCCAGCAGTCCCTTTTGGGGGGGGACAGATACGCAGTATTTT.